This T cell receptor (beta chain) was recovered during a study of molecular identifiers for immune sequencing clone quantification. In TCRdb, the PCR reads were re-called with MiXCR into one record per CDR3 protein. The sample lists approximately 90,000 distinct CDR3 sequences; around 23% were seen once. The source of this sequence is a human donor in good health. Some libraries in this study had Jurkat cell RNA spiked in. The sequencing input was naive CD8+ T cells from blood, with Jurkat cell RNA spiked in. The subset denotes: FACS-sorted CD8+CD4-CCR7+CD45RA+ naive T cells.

The CDR3 spells CASSFGLAGTDTQYF. CDR3 bases: TGTGCCAGCAGCTTTGGACTAGCGGGCACAGATACGCAGTATTTT. V is TRBV5-8 and J is TRBJ2-3; 10 bases are a match to TRBD2. Germline V gives CDR1 SGHTS, CDR2 YDEGEE. The CDR3 is 15 residues long. Unmatched junction bases numbered 1, after V lost 2 bases and J lost 1 base.